This T cell receptor beta chain stems from a study of Ad26.COV2.S vaccination and SARS-CoV-2 variants. The overall study: Donor was assigned to the Ad26.COV2.S arm of trial COV1001.

On this clone itself: No antigen is known for it.

Repertoires were generated with immunoSEQ multiplex PCR, while TCRdb's copy carries only in-frame clones and drops some. The table has about 370,000 clones, about nine tenths seen once. CDR1 is KGHSH and CDR2 is LQKENI in the germline V gene. The CDR3 contains 20 residues. V was clipped by 3 bases and J by 0 bases, with 27 bases between them. Notes on the study in general: Non-spike TCR breadth did not differ much between vaccine and placebo recipients.

As to treatment: approximately 18 received Ad26.COV2.S at low or high dose, single or two shots; 5 received placebo; per-sample allocation not given. Day 63 after the first vaccine or placebo injection was the time point for sampling. Boston hosted the donor, who was an adult aged 18-55 years. This material consisted of peripheral blood, taken in a trial of Ad26.COV2.S vaccine versus placebo. This sequence originates from a person between 18 and 60 years old who received the Ad26.COV2.S COVID-19 vaccine or a placebo. The chain combines TRBV18 with TRBJ2-7, with D perhaps matching TRBD2 (7 bases). The CDR3 reads CASSPTGTPVAGVSSYEQYF. The CDR3 DNA reads as TGTGCCAGCTCACCGACAGGAACGCCAGTGGCGGGAGTCTCCTCCTACGAGCAGTACTTC.